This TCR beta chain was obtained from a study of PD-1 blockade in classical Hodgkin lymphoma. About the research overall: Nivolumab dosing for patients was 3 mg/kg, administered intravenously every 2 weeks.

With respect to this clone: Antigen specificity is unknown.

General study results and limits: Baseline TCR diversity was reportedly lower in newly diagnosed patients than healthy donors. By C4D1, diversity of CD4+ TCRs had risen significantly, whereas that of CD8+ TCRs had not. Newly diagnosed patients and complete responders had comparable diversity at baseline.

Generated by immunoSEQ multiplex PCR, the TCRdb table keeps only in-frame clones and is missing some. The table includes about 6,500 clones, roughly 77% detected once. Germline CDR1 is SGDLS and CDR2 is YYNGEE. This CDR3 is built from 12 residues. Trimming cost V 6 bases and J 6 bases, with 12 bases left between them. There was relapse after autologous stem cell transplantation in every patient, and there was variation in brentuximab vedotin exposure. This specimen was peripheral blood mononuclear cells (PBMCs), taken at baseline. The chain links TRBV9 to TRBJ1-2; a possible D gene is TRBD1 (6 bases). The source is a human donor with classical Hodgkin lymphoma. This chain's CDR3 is CASNGGGNGYTF. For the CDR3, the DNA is TGTGCCAGCAATGGAGGGGGTAATGGCTACACCTTC.